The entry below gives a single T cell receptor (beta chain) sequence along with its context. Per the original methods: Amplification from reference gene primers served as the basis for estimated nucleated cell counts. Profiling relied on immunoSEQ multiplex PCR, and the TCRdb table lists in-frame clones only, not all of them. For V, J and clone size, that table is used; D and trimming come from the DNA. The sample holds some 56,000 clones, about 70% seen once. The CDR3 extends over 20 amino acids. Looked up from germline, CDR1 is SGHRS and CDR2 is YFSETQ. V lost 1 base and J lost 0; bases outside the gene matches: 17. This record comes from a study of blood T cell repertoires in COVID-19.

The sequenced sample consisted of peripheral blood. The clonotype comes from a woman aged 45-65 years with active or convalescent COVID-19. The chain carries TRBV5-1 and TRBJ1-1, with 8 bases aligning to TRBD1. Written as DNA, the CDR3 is TGCGCCAGCAGCTTGCCGACCCCGGGACAGGATACATCGATGAACACTGAAGCTTTCTTT. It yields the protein CASSLPTPGQDTSMNTEAFF.